The present entry profiles one TCR beta chain with its context. The target of this receptor is not known. No much larger clone exists at a distance of one base, and base qualities are not known. This specimen comes from a study of shared clonotypes between healthy human individuals (dated by TCRdb to 2018 to 2020). With regard to the full study: A couple of women and a few men aged 18 to 49 years were included in the cohort. Different laboratories and diverse techniques were used to prepare libraries and sequence TCR repertoires, to increase sequencing depth and limit assay-specific biases. For each donor, CD4 naive and CD4 memory were each run on three plates, CD8 naive on two plates, and CD8 memory on one plate. To estimate repertoire size and how much clonotype sharing occurs between individuals, the study deeply sequenced the blood TCR repertoires of roughly 5 healthy adults. Per donor, leukapheresis produced somewhere between about 0.9 and 9 billion PBMCs. Beyond this particular receptor, the publication reports: Naive subsets generally had larger estimated clonotype richness than memory subsets did. Sampling was restricted to blood, and TCR repertoires in tissue are likely to differ from TCR repertoires in blood. The genetic and exposure-history diversity represented was limited by the small number of donors. Even with the large sequencing depth, rarefaction of the sorted-subset datasets indicated that sequencing was incomplete. Clonotypes shared by all four sorted-subset donors showed higher generation probabilities than non-shared clonotypes. Based on pairwise subsampling, the degree of clonotype sharing among donors was expected to be affected by sequencing depth. Across a few donors, around 5.4% of naive CD4, around 3.3% of naive CD8, 2.3% of memory CD4, and 0.3% to 0.45% of memory CD8 clonotypes were shared.

CDR1 is given as MNHEY and CDR2 as SMNVEV, both from the germline V gene (reference sequence). The CDR3 spans 19 residues, from the cysteine through the phenylalanine. The read is trimmed to its CDR3 DNA, 57 bases read in frame from base 1. Here V drops 6 bases and J drops 0 bases, and the junction holds 9 bases not matched to any gene. Using the deep immunoSEQ assay, TCR CDR3 regions were amplified from genomic DNA by multiplex PCR. Genomic DNA extracted from each cell subset was distributed evenly over all wells of several immunoSEQ 96-well plates, and each plate served as one replicate. For sorted subsets, 150 to 200 ng genomic DNA, equal to some 30,000 T cell genomes, was loaded into each replicate PCR. Purified libraries were quantified with a Qubit 3.0 fluorometer, sized on a Bioanalyzer 2100, and re-quantified with the KAPA Library Quantification kit. Every immunoSEQ 96-well plate was sequenced on a dedicated single-read 150-cycle Illumina NextSeq 550 flow cell. The paper's data handling went like this. Because the immunoSEQ output held only junctional sequences and lacked quality scores, the filtering could not match the filtering applied to full-length reads. To assign V/J genes and CDR3, sequences were annotated using PyIR, a Python wrapper for IgBLAST v1.9, with IMGT germline references. Any read was removed if the V/J assignment was weak (E-value above 1e-6), the CDR3 was missing, or the read contained stop codons, out-of-frame junctions, or ambiguous translated residues. A V3J clonotype was defined by an identical inferred V gene, J gene, and CDR3 amino acid sequence. Percentage overlap between repertoires was calculated by dividing the number of shared unique clonotypes by the size of the smaller repertoire. Repertoire richness was assessed with RTK rarefaction, the Chao1 estimator, and Recon v2.1 estimates of unobserved clonotypes. Generation probabilities were computed with OLGA for all TCRbeta clonotypes obtained by the gDNA method from several donors. The clones in this table, taken by TCRdb from immuneACCESS, are in-frame only. Not every clone is retained; where verified, under half of the shortfall comes from an unresolved V gene, and the cause of the rest is unknown. V, J and clone size reflect that table, while D and trimming were determined from the DNA. The sample includes 500,000 or so clones, with 95% to 96% observed a single time. About 0.067% of the sample comes from the top ten.

Donors were healthy HIV-negative adults with no recently reported acute infections or vaccinations. Only Caucasian adults living in Nashville, Tennessee, USA were represented among the donors. CD4+ T cells were enriched by magnetic negative selection, after which naive cells were positively selected on CD45RA and the negative fraction was taken as the memory subset. Blood was collected by leukapheresis, and PBMCs were isolated by Ficoll-Histopaque density gradient centrifugation and then cryopreserved in liquid nitrogen vapor phase. Analytical flow cytometry was used to check the purity and quantity of each magnetically sorted T cell population. Genomic DNA was isolated from each sorted fraction and quantified by UV absorbance on a Nanodrop 2000c.

The origin of this receptor is a young woman in good health. This chain is built from TRBV27 and TRBJ2-2, with TRBD2 identical over 14 junction bases. The sequenced sample was naive CD4+ T cells sorted from blood. The sample's cell subset or site label, decoded: CD45RA+ positively selected. The CDR3 region has the sequence CASRGLGLAGGPNTGELFF. The bases are TGTGCCAGCAGGGGGCTCGGACTAGCGGGAGGCCCGAACACCGGGGAGCTGTTTTTT.